This T cell receptor (beta chain) comes out of a study of beta chain features in type 1 diabetes. Study results and limitations: All four CD4+ subsets from Type 1 diabetes patients carried moderately but significantly shorter TCRB CDR3s. There was a possibility that cDNA sequencing over-represented cells with high TCR expression. Healthy donors had naive, central memory and Treg TCRB repertoires that appeared less similar than those seen among patients.

The CDR3 has 18 residues. With 4 bases removed from V and 3 bases from J, the gap between germline ends came to 24 bases. Germline V gives CDR1 SGHVS, CDR2 FQNEAQ. Expressed TCRB transcripts got sequenced, as all isolated RNA was reverse transcribed. Naive, central memory and regulatory T cell samples produced a mean of roughly 3.5 million reads. Sequencing was performed with immunoSEQ multiplex PCR; in TCRdb, only in-frame clones are kept and a portion is missing. The top ten hold approximately 1.5% of the sample, which has under 55,000 clones, under 55% seen once. This clone was picked up a small number of times. The target antigen is unknown.

The sample comprised Tregs from blood. The chain is built from TRBV7-8 and TRBJ1-2; D unresolved. This receptor was identified in a man younger than 40 with type 1 diabetes. This chain's CDR3 is CASSSIERTAATDYGYTF. The CDR3 DNA sequence: TGTGCCAGCAGCTCGATAGAGCGGACCGCGGCAACGGACTATGGCTACACCTTC.